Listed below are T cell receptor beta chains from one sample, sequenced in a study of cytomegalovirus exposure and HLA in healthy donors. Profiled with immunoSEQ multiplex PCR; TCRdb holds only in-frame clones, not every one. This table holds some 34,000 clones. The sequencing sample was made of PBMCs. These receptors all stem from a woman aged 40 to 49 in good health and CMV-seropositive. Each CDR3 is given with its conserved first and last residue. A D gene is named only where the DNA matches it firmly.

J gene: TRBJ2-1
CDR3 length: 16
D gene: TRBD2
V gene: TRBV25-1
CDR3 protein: CASLGLAGCIMNEQFF
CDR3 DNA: TGTGCCAGCTTGGGACTAGCGGGGTGTATAATGAATGAGCAGTTCTTC

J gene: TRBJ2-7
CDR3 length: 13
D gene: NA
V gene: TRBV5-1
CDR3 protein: CASSLYGTLEQYF
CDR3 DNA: TGCGCCAGCAGCTTGTACGGGACACTCGAGCAGTACTTC

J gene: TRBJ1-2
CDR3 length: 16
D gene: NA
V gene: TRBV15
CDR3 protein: CATSRDWSSVRYGYTF
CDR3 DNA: TGTGCCACCAGCAGAGATTGGAGTTCGGTACGGTACGGCTACACCTTC

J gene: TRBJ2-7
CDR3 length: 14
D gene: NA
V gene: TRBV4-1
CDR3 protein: CASSQVQGAYEQYF
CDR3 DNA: TGCGCCAGCAGCCAAGTGCAGGGCGCCTACGAGCAGTACTTC

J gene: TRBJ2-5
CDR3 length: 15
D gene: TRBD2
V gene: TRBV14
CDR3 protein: CASSQPSGSQETQYF
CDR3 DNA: TGTGCCAGCAGCCAACCTAGCGGGAGCCAAGAGACCCAGTACTTC

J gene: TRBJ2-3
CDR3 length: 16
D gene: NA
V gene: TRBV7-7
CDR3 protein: CASSSGLAPSTDTQYF
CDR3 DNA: TGTGCTAGCAGCTCCGGACTGGCTCCTAGCACAGATACGCAGTATTTT

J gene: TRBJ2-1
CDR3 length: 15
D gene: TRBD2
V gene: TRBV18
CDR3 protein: CASSVTSGTSNEQFF
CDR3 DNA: TGTGCCAGCTCAGTCACTAGCGGAACTTCTAATGAGCAGTTCTTC

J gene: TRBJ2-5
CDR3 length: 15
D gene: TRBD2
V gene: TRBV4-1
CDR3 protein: CASSQDTGRGETQYF
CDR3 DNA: TGCGCCAGCAGCCAAGATACGGGGAGGGGAGAGACCCAGTACTTC

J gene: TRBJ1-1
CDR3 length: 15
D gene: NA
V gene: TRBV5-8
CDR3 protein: CASSVAARGVTEAFF
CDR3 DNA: TGTGCCAGCAGCGTCGCGGCCCGGGGGGTCACTGAAGCTTTCTTT

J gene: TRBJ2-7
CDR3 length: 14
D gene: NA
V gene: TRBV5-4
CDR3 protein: CASSWGLRSYEQYF
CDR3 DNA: TGTGCCAGCAGCTGGGGACTCAGGTCATACGAGCAGTACTTC

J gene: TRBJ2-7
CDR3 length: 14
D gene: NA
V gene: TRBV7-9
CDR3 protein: CASSLQGGGYEQYF
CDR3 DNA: TGTGCCAGCAGCTTACAGGGAGGAGGCTACGAGCAGTACTTC

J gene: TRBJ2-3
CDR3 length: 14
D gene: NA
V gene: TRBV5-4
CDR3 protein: CATYTPTSTDTQYF
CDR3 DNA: TGTGCCACATATACTCCGACTAGCACAGATACGCAGTATTTT

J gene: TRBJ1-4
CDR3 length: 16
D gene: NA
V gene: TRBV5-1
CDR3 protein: CASSAQGVLYNEKLFF
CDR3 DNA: TGCGCCAGCAGCGCACAAGGAGTGCTATATAATGAAAAACTGTTTTTT

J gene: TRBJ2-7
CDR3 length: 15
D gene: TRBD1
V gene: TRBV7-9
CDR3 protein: CASSSGQGATSEQYF
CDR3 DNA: TGTGCCAGCAGCTCTGGACAGGGGGCGACTAGCGAGCAGTACTTC

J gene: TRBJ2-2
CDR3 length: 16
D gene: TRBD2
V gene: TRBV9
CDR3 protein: CASTKGLAGGVGELFF
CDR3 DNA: TGTGCCAGCACCAAGGGGCTAGCGGGAGGTGTCGGGGAGCTGTTTTTT

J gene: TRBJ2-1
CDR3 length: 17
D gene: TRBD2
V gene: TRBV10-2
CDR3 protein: CASSDAASGSSYNEQFF
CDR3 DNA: TGCGCCAGCAGTGATGCGGCTAGCGGGAGCTCCTACAATGAGCAGTTCTTC